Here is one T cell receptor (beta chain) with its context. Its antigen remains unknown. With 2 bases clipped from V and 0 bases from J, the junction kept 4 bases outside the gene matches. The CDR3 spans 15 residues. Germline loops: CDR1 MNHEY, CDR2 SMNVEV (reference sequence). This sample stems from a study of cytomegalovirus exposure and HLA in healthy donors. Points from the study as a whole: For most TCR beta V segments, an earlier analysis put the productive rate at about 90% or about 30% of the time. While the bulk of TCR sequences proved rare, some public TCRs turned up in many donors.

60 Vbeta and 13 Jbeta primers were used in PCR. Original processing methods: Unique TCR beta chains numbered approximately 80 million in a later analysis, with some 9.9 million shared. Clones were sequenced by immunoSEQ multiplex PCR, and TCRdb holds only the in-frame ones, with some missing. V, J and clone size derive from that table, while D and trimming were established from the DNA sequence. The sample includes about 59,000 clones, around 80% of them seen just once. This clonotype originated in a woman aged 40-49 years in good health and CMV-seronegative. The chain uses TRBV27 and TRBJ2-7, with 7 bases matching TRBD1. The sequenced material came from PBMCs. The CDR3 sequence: CASSLKDRTSYEQYF. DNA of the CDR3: TGTGCCAGCAGTTTAAAGGACAGGACCTCCTACGAGCAGTACTTC.